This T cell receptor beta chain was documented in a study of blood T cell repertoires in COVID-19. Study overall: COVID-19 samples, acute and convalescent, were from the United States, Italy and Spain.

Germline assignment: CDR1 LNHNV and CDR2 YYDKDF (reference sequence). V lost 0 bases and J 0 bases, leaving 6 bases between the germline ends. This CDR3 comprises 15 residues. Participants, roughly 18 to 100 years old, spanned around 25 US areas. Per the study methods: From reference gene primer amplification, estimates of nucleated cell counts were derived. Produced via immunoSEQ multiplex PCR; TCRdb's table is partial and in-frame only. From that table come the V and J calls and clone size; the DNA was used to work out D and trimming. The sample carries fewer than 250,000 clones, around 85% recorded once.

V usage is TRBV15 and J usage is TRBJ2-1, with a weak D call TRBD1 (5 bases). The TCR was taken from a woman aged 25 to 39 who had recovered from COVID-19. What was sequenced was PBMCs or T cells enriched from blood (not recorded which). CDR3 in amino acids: CATSRDRASYNEQFF. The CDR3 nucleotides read TGTGCCACCAGCAGAGACAGGGCCTCCTACAATGAGCAGTTCTTC.